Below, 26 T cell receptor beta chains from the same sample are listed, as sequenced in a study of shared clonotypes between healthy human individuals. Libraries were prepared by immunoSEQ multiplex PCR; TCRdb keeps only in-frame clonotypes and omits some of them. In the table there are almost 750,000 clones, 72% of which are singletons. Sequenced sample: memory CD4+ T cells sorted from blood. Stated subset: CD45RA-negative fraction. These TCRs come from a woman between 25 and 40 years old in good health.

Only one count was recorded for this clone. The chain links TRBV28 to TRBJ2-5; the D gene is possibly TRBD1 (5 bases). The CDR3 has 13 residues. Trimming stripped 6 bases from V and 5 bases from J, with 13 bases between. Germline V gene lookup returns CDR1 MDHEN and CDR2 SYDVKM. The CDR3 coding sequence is TGTGCCAGCAGCCCCCAGGGCTGGGAGACCCAGTACTTC. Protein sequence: CASSPQGWETQYF.

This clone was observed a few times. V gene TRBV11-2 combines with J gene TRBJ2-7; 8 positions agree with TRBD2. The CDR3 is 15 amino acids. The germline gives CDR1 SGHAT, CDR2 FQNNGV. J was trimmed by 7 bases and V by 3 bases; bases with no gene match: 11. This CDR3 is CASSFGRGRYDEQYF. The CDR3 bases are TGTGCCAGCAGCTTCGGCCGCGGGAGGTATGATGAGCAGTACTTC.

The CDR3 sequence is CASSLRGGRKVQEAFF. The CDR3 bases are TGTGCCAGCAGTTTAAGGGGCGGCAGGAAAGTCCAAGAAGCTTTCTTT. This rearrangement joins TRBV28 to TRBJ1-1; D perhaps matches TRBD1 (5 bases). This CDR3 is built from 16 residues. Looked up from germline, CDR1 is MDHEN and CDR2 is SYDVKM. Trimming took 2 bases from V and 8 from J, leaving 21 bases between them.

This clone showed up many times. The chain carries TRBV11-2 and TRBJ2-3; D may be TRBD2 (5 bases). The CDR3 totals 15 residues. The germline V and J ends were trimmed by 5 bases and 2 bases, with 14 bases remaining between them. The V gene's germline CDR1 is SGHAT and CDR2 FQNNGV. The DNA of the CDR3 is TGTGCCAGCAGCCCTACTACCGGGGACACAGATACGCAGTATTTT. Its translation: CASSPTTGDTDTQYF.

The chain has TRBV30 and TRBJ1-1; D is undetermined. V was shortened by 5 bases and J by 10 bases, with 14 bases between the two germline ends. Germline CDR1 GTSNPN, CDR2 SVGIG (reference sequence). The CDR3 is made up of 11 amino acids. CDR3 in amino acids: CAWAREAGAFF. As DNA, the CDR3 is TGTGCCTGGGCGCGGGAGGCCGGAGCTTTCTTT. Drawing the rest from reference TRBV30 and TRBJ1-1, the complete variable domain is SQTIHQWPATLVQPVGSPLSLECTVEGTSNPNLYWYRQAAGRGLQLLFYSVGIGQISSEVPQNLSASRPQDRQFILSSKKLLLSDSGFYLCAWAREAGAFFGQGTRLTVV.

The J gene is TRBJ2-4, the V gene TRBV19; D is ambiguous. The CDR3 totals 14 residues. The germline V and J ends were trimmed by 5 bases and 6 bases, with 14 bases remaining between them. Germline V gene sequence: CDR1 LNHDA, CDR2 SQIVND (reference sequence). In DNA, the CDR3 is TGTGCCAGTAGTCCCCAGGTGGGGTCAAACATTCAGTACTTC. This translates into CASSPQVGSNIQYF.

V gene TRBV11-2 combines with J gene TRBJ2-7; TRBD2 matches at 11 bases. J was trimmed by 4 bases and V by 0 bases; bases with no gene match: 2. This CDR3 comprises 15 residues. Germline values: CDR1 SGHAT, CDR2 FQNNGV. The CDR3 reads CASSLDWTSGYEQYF. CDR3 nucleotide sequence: TGTGCCAGCAGCTTAGATTGGACTAGCGGGTACGAGCAGTACTTC.

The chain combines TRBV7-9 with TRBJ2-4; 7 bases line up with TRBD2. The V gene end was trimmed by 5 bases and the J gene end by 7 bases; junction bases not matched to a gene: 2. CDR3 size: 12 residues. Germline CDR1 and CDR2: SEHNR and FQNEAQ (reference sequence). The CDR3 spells CASSPSGNIQYF. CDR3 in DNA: TGTGCCAGCAGCCCTAGCGGTAACATTCAGTACTTC.

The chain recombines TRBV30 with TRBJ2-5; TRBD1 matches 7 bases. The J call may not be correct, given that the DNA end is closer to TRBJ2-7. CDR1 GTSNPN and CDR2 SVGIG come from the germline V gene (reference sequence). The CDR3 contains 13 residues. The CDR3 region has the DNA TGTGCCTGGAGTGTACGGGCAGGGGGCGAGCAGTACTTC. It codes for CAWSVRAGGEQYF.

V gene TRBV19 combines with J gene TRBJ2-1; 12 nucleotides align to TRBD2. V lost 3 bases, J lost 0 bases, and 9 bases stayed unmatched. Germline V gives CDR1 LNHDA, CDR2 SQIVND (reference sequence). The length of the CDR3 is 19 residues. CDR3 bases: TGTGCCAGTAGTATCCGGGGACTAGCGGGTATGAGCTCCTACAATGAGCAGTTCTTC. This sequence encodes CASSIRGLAGMSSYNEQFF.

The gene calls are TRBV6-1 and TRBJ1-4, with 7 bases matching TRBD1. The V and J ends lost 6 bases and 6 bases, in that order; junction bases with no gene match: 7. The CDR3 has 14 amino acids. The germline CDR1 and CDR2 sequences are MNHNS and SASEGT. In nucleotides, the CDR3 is TGTGCCAGCAGGAACAGGGGTGGGGATGAAAAACTGTTTTTT. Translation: CASRNRGGDEKLFF.

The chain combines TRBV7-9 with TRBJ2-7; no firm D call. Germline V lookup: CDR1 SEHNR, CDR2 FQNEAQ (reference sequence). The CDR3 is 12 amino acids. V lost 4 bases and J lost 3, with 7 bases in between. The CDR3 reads CASSSSVYEQYF. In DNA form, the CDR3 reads TGTGCCAGCAGCTCGTCCGTCTACGAGCAGTACTTC. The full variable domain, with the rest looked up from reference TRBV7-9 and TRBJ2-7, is DTGVSQNPRHKITKRGQNVTFRCDPISEHNRLYWYRQTLGQGPEFLTYFQNEAQLEKSRLLSDRFSAERPKGSFSTLEIQRTEQGDSAMYLCASSSSVYEQYFGPGTRLTVT.

The CDR3 DNA follows: TGTGCCAGCAGCTTCGACCCCACAGATACGCAGTATTTT. Protein product: CASSFDPTDTQYF. The chain combines TRBV11-2 with TRBJ2-3; D is uncertain. This CDR3 is built from 13 residues. The germline CDR1 and CDR2 sequences are SGHAT and FQNNGV. V gave up 3 bases and J gave up 2 bases, with 6 bases separating them. The full variable domain, completed using reference TRBV11-2 and TRBJ2-3, is EAGVAQSPRYKIIEKRQSVAFWCNPISGHATLYWYQQILGQGPKLLIQFQNNGVVDDSQLPKDRFSAERLKGVDSTLKIQPAKLEDSAVYLCASSFDPTDTQYFGPGTRLTVL.

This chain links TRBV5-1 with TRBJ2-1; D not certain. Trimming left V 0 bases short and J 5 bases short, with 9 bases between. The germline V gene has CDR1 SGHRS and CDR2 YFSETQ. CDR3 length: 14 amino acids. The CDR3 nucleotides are TGCGCCAGCAGCTTGGGGGCCCCCCACAATGAGCAGTTCTTC. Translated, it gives CASSLGAPHNEQFF.

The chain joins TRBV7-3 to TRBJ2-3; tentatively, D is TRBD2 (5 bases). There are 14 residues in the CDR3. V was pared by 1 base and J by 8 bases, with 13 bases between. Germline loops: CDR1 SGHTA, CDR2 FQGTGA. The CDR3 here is CASSLMRGESTQYF. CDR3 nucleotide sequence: TGTGCCAGCAGCTTAATGCGTGGGGAGAGTACGCAGTATTTT.

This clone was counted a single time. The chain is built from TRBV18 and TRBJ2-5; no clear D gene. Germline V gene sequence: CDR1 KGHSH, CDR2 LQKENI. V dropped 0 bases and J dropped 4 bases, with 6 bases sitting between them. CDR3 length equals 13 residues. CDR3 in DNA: TGTGCCAGCTCACCACCGGCTAGAGAGACCCAGTACTTC. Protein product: CASSPPARETQYF.

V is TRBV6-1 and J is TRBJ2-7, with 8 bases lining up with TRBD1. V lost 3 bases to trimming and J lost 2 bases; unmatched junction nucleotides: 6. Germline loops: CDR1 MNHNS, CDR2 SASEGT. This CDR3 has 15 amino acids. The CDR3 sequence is CASSDYRQGPYEQYF. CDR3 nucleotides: TGTGCCAGCAGTGATTATCGACAGGGGCCCTACGAGCAGTACTTC.

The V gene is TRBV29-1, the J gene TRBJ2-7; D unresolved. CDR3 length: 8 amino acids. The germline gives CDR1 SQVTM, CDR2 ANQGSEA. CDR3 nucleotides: TGCAGAACCTACGAGCAGTACTTC. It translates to CRTYEQYF.

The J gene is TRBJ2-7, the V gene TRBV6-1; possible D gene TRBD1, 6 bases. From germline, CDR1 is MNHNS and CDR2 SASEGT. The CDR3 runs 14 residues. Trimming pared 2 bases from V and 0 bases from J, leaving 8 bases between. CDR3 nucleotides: TGTGCCAGCAGTGAACAGGGGACCTCCTACGAGCAGTACTTC. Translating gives CASSEQGTSYEQYF.

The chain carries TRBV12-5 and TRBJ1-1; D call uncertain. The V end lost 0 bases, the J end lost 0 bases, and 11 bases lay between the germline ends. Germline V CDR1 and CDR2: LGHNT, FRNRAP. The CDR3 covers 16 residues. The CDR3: CASGLVVGHLNTEAFF. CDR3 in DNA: TGTGCTAGTGGTTTGGTAGTAGGGCACCTGAACACTGAAGCTTTCTTT.

The CDR3 spells CASSDPGAGANVLTF. DNA for the CDR3: TGTGCCAGCAGTGACCCAGGGGCTGGGGCCAACGTCCTGACTTTC. The J gene is TRBJ2-6, the V gene TRBV25-1, with D possibly being TRBD1 (6 bases). CDR1 is MGHDK and CDR2 is SYGVNS in the germline V gene. The V end was cut by 3 bases, the J end by 2 bases, with 8 bases between. The CDR3 is 15 residues long.

The CDR3 DNA reads as TGTGCCAGCAAGATTTCGCGAGGTACCAAAAACATTCAGTACTTC. Translated, it gives CASKISRGTKNIQYF. The chain is built from TRBV11-2 and TRBJ2-4; unclear D gene. Germline V gene sequence: CDR1 SGHAT, CDR2 FQNNGV. The CDR3 is 15 amino acids. The V end was cut by 7 bases, the J end by 2 bases, with 15 bases between.

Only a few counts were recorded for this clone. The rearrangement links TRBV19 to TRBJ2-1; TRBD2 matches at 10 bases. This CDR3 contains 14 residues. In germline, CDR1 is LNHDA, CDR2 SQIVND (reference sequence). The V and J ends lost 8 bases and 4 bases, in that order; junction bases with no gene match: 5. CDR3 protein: CASGISGRYNEQFF. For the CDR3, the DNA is TGTGCCAGTGGAATTAGCGGGAGGTACAATGAGCAGTTCTTC. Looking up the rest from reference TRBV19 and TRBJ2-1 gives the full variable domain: DGGITQSPKYLFRKEGQNVTLSCEQNLNHDAMYWYRQDPGQGLRLIYYSQIVNDFQKGDIAEGYSVSREKKESFPLTVTSAQKNPTAFYLCASGISGRYNEQFFGPGTRLTVL.

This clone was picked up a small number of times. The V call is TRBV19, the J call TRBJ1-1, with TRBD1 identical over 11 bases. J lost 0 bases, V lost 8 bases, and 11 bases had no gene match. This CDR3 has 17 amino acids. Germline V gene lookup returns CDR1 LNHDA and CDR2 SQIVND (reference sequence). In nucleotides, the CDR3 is TGTGCCAGTCCGCCCGGGACAGGGGGACCATTGAACACTGAAGCTTTCTTT. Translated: CASPPGTGGPLNTEAFF.

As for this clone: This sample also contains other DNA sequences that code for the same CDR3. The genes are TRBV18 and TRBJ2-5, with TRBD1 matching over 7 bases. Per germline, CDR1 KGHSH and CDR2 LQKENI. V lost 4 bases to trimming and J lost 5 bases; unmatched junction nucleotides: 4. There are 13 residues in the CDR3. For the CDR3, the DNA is TGTGCCAGCTCACGAGACAGGGTGGAGACCCAGTACTTC. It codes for CASSRDRVETQYF. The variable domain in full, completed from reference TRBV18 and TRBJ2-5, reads NAGVMQNPRHLVRRRGQEARLRCSPMKGHSHVYWYRQLPEEGLKFMVYLQKENIIDESGMPKERFSAEFPKEGPSILRIQQVVRGDSAAYFCASSRDRVETQYFGPGTRLLVL.

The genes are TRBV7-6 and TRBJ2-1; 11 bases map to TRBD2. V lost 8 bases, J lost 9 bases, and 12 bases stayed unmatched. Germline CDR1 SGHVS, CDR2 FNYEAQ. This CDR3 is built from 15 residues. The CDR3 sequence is CASETSGSKVGEQFF. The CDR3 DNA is TGTGCCAGCGAAACTAGCGGGAGTAAGGTTGGTGAGCAGTTCTTC.